These T cell receptor beta chains were read from a single sample in a study of cytomegalovirus exposure and HLA in healthy donors. Using immunoSEQ multiplex PCR, the repertoire was profiled, and TCRdb retains in-frame clones only, with some absent. Of about 150,000 clones listed, 75% to 85% were seen once; the top ten hold just over 8%. The source material was PBMCs. The receptors stem from a woman aged 45-60 years in good health and CMV-seropositive. Both conserved end residues are part of each CDR3. A D gene is named only where the DNA matches it firmly. Clone size is shown for a subset of rows, as once, few, many or a class of expanded clone.

once,TRBV7-9,TRBJ1-1,NA,CASIGTPWDTEAFF,TGTGCCAGCATCGGGACTCCCTGGGACACTGAAGCTTTCTTT
NA,TRBV11-2,TRBJ2-7,NA,CASSLGGARYEQYF,TGTGCCAGCAGCTTAGGGGGCGCCCGGTACGAGCAGTACTTC
NA,TRBV19,TRBJ2-6,NA,CASSPTLTGILLANVLTF,TGTGCCAGTAGTCCGACACTCACAGGGATCCTTCTGGCCAACGTCCTGACTTTC
NA,TRBV19,TRBJ1-5,NA,CASSIRAGYQPQHF,TGTGCCAGTAGTATTAGGGCGGGCTATCAGCCCCAGCATTTT
NA,TRBV5-4,TRBJ2-5,TRBD2,CASSASGTSSLETQYF,TGTGCCAGCAGCGCCTCCGGGACTAGCTCGTTGGAGACCCAGTACTTC
NA,TRBV5-1,TRBJ2-7,NA,CASSLRQNNYEQYF,TGCGCCAGCAGCCTTAGACAGAACAACTACGAGCAGTACTTC
NA,TRBV11-1,TRBJ2-4,TRBD1,CASSPRDRAKNIQYF,TGTGCCAGCAGCCCCCGGGACAGAGCCAAAAACATTCAGTACTTC
NA,TRBV6-5,TRBJ1-5,NA,CASSLGDQPQHF,TGTGCCAGCAGTTTAGGGGATCAGCCCCAGCATTTT
once,TRBV6-6,TRBJ1-2,NA,CASSSGYYGYTF,TGTGCCAGCAGTTCCGGGTACTATGGCTACACCTTC
NA,TRBV6-1,TRBJ1-5,TRBD1,CATGQALWTQHF,TGTGCCACGGGACAGGCCCTGTGGACCCAGCATTTT
NA,TRBV11-3,TRBJ2-3,TRBD2,CASSLTSGYTDTQYF,TGTGCCAGCAGCTTAACTAGCGGTTACACAGATACGCAGTATTTT
NA,TRBV4-3,TRBJ1-2,NA,CASSQEPGTNYGYTF,TGCGCCAGCAGCCAAGAGCCGGGGACTAACTATGGCTACACCTTC
NA,TRBV5-6,TRBJ1-2,TRBD1,CASSLWDRGHGYTF,TGTGCCAGCAGCTTATGGGACAGGGGGCACGGCTACACCTTC
few,TRBV5-4,TRBJ2-3,TRBD2,CASRRLAGELDTQYF,TGTGCCAGCAGGAGACTAGCGGGGGAACTGGATACGCAGTATTTT
NA,TRBV2,TRBJ1-1,TRBD1,CASCFGQGAQAEAFF,TGTGCCAGCTGCTTTGGCCAGGGGGCCCAGGCTGAAGCTTTCTTT